The rows below give T cell receptor beta chains drawn from one sample of a study of Ad26.COV2.S vaccination and SARS-CoV-2 variants. Profiled with immunoSEQ multiplex PCR; TCRdb holds only in-frame clones, not every one. Of about 350,000 clones detected, roughly 91% appear once; the ten largest clones hold about 3%. The source material was peripheral blood, sampled in a trial of Ad26.COV2.S vaccine versus placebo. The receptor set was obtained from a person aged 18 to 65 who received the Ad26.COV2.S COVID-19 vaccine or a placebo. Each CDR3 is given with its conserved first and last residue. The D gene is left open where the match is weak. Some rows mark clone size as missing; the rest say once, few, many or name a class of expanded clone.

v_gene,abundance,j_gene,d_gene,CDR3aa,CDR3nt
TRBV29-1,NA,TRBJ2-1,TRBD1,CSVMGTGAYNEQFF,TGCAGCGTTATGGGGACAGGAGCCTACAATGAGCAGTTCTTC
TRBV11-2,NA,TRBJ2-5,NA,CASSLDTPGTPKYF,TGTGCCAGCAGCTTAGATACTCCCGGGACACCCAAGTACTTC
TRBV6-2/TRBV6-3,NA,TRBJ2-1,NA,CASSSGHLGWYNEQFF,TGTGCCAGCAGTTCCGGACATCTAGGTTGGTACAATGAGCAGTTCTTC
TRBV9,NA,TRBJ1-1,NA,CASSVGDTEAFF,TGTGCCAGCAGCGTAGGGGATACTGAAGCTTTCTTT
TRBV28,NA,TRBJ2-6,NA,CATFGPELAGANVLTF,TGTGCCACCTTCGGCCCGGAGCTAGCTGGGGCCAACGTCCTGACTTTC
TRBV29-1,NA,TRBJ1-2,TRBD1,CSVGRANRGQYGYTF,TGCAGCGTTGGGCGTGCTAACAGGGGACAATATGGCTACACCTTC
TRBV9,NA,TRBJ2-7,TRBD1,CASSVGQAYAYEQYF,TGTGCCAGCAGCGTCGGACAGGCGTACGCCTACGAGCAGTACTTC
TRBV30,NA,TRBJ1-2,TRBD1,CASSPDRGYGYTF,TGTGCCTCCAGCCCCGACAGGGGCTATGGCTACACCTTC
TRBV9,NA,TRBJ2-7,NA,CASSGRDGVSYEQYF,TGTGCCAGCAGCGGAAGGGACGGGGTCTCCTACGAGCAGTACTTC
TRBV6-5,NA,TRBJ1-4,TRBD1,CASRGTGYEKLFF,TGTGCCAGCAGAGGGACAGGGTATGAAAAACTGTTTTTT
TRBV11-2,NA,TRBJ2-5,NA,CASSLGGASGETQYF,TGTGCCAGCAGCTTAGGGGGGGCCAGTGGAGAGACCCAGTACTTC
TRBV4-1,NA,TRBJ2-7,TRBD1,CASSQDRDRQAYEQYF,TGCGCCAGCAGCCAAGACCGGGACAGGCAAGCCTACGAGCAGTACTTC
TRBV5-1,NA,TRBJ2-3,TRBD1,CASSLWTGGDTQYF,TGCGCCAGCAGCTTGTGGACAGGTGGGGATACGCAGTATTTT
TRBV4-1,NA,TRBJ2-7,NA,CASSQEGGGRLEQYF,TGCGCCAGCAGCCAAGAAGGCGGCGGTAGATTAGAGCAGTACTTC
TRBV18,NA,TRBJ2-1,TRBD1,CASSPPSWQGAPEQFF,TGTGCCAGCTCACCGCCGAGCTGGCAGGGGGCGCCTGAGCAGTTCTTC
TRBV18,NA,TRBJ1-2,NA,CASSPGADGYTF,TGTGCCAGCTCACCGGGGGCCGATGGCTACACCTTC
TRBV9,NA,TRBJ1-5,NA,CASSVRDTYNQPQHF,TGTGCCAGCAGCGTCCGGGACACCTACAATCAGCCCCAGCATTTT
TRBV4-1,NA,TRBJ1-2,TRBD1,CASSQSRDRVDYGYTF,TGCGCCAGCAGCCAGAGTCGGGACAGGGTGGACTATGGCTACACCTTC
TRBV7-8,once,TRBJ1-4,NA,CASSSQGWGEKLFF,TGTGCCAGCAGCTCACAGGGTTGGGGTGAAAAACTGTTTTTT
TRBV5-4,few,TRBJ1-2,NA,CASSTLTDFYGYTF,TGTGCCAGCAGCACCCTGACAGATTTCTATGGCTACACCTTC
TRBV6-2/TRBV6-3,NA,TRBJ2-1,TRBD1,CASSSRQGPYNEQFF,TGTGCCAGCAGTTCCCGACAGGGCCCCTACAATGAGCAGTTCTTC
TRBV7-9,few,TRBJ1-6,TRBD1,CASSSGTAYNSPLHF,TGTGCCAGCAGCTCCGGGACAGCCTATAATTCACCCCTCCACTTT
TRBV6-5,once,TRBJ1-1,NA,CTSERGTEAFF,TGTACCAGTGAGAGGGGCACTGAAGCTTTCTTT
TRBV4-2,once,TRBJ2-7,NA,CASSRDPTRNEQYF,TGTGCCAGCAGCCGGGACCCAACTAGGAACGAGCAGTACTTC
TRBV12-5,NA,TRBJ2-7,NA,CASGYGNWYEQYF,TGTGCTAGTGGTTACGGGAATTGGTACGAGCAGTACTTC
TRBV14,NA,TRBJ2-1,TRBD2,CASSQVGGGYNEQFF,TGTGCCAGCAGCCAAGTGGGGGGGGGTTACAATGAGCAGTTCTTC
TRBV7-9,NA,TRBJ1-1,NA,CASSSPGDTEAFF,TGTGCCAGCAGCTCACCTGGGGACACTGAAGCTTTCTTT
TRBV10-3,NA,TRBJ1-1,NA,CAIRDGATEAFF,TGTGCCATCAGGGACGGTGCCACTGAAGCTTTCTTT
TRBV9,NA,TRBJ2-3,NA,CASSVGVGATDTQYF,TGTGCCAGCAGCGTGGGGGTTGGGGCCACAGATACGCAGTATTTT
TRBV4-2,NA,TRBJ1-2,NA,CASSQGGPGDYGYTF,TGTGCCAGCAGCCAGGGGGGCCCCGGGGACTATGGCTACACCTTC
TRBV5-1,NA,TRBJ1-1,TRBD1,CASSLETGFMNTEAFF,TGCGCCAGCAGCTTGGAGACAGGGTTTATGAACACTGAAGCTTTCTTT
TRBV12-3/TRBV12-4,NA,TRBJ2-2,NA,CATLMAGELFF,TGTGCCACCTTGATGGCCGGGGAGCTGTTTTTT
TRBV16,few,TRBJ1-6,NA,CASSWDPYNSPLHF,TGTGCCAGCAGCTGGGACCCCTATAATTCACCCCTCCACTTT
TRBV18,NA,TRBJ2-3,TRBD1,CASSPLDRVGTDTQYF,TGTGCCAGCTCACCTCTTGACAGGGTGGGCACAGATACGCAGTATTTT
TRBV4-2,NA,TRBJ2-7,TRBD2,CASSKPSGGTYEQYF,TGTGCCAGCAGCAAACCTAGCGGGGGGACCTACGAGCAGTACTTC
TRBV27,once,TRBJ1-1,NA,CASSLSSGMNTEAFF,TGTGCCAGCAGTTTATCGTCAGGCATGAACACTGAAGCTTTCTTT
TRBV25-1,NA,TRBJ1-5,NA,CASSEPESNQPQHF,TGTGCCAGCAGTGAACCTGAGAGCAATCAGCCCCAGCATTTT
TRBV28,NA,TRBJ1-2,NA,CASSPPPPGISYGYTF,TGTGCCAGCAGTCCCCCACCCCCCGGAATTTCCTATGGCTACACCTTC
TRBV11-2,NA,TRBJ1-3,NA,CASSPGTLLLSGNTIYF,TGTGCCAGCAGCCCTGGAACCCTCCTGCTCTCTGGAAACACCATATATTTT
TRBV5-1,NA,TRBJ1-6,NA,CASSFSTVDASPLHF,TGCGCCAGCAGCTTCTCCACGGTGGATGCTTCACCCCTCCACTTT
TRBV6-1,NA,TRBJ2-7,NA,CASSERSPLGYEQYF,TGTGCCAGCAGTGAGAGATCCCCCCTGGGCTACGAGCAGTACTTC
TRBV9,NA,TRBJ1-2,TRBD1,CASSTRTGGYYGYTF,TGTGCCAGCAGCACCCGGACAGGGGGGTACTATGGCTACACCTTC
TRBV11-2,once,TRBJ1-2,NA,CASSLVGQVSGYTF,TGTGCCAGCAGCTTGGTAGGGCAGGTGTCTGGCTACACCTTC
TRBV9,NA,TRBJ2-5,NA,CASSVEGSWETQYF,TGTGCCAGCAGCGTAGAAGGTAGCTGGGAGACCCAGTACTTC
TRBV7-3,NA,TRBJ2-2,NA,CASSLMEGGELFF,TGTGCCAGCAGCTTAATGGAGGGCGGCGAGCTGTTTTTT
TRBV10-2,once,TRBJ2-1,NA,CATSGLSSYNEQFF,TGCGCCACCAGCGGGCTGAGCTCCTACAATGAGCAGTTCTTC
TRBV7-3,NA,TRBJ2-1,NA,CASSQGGLPYNEQFF,TGTGCCAGCAGTCAAGGGGGACTACCTTACAATGAGCAGTTCTTC
TRBV30,NA,TRBJ2-4,NA,CASGIAKNIQYF,TGTGCCTCCGGCATAGCCAAAAACATTCAGTACTTC